These 13 T cell receptor beta chains were all obtained from the same sample, sequenced in a study of blood T cell repertoires in COVID-19 (TCRdb year 2020). The library was prepared using the immunoSEQ multiplex PCR assay. Held by TCRdb, this immuneACCESS table contains in-frame sequences only and omits some clones. Under half of the omission traces to an unresolved V gene where checked; the cause of the rest is unknown. The sample yields approximately 200,000 clones; about 91% were counted once. Under 13% of the sample is held by the ten biggest clonotypes. The sample comprised PBMCs or T cells enriched from blood (not recorded which). The receptor source for this set is a man aged 18 to 35 with acute COVID-19.

The J gene is TRBJ1-4, the V gene TRBV28; D is undetermined. V lost 6 bases and J lost 13, with 18 bases in between. The CDR3 totals 13 residues. Per the germline V gene, CDR1 is MDHEN and CDR2 is SYDVKM. Written as DNA, the CDR3 is TGTGCCAGCAGCTTTCGAGTCCCTAAAATACTGTTTTTT. Translated: CASSFRVPKILFF.

J is TRBJ1-1 and V is TRBV5-1; D remains unclear. The CDR3 is 13 residues long. Germline loops: CDR1 SGHRS, CDR2 YFSETQ. Between the trimmed V and J ends, which lost 0 bases and 1 base, there was a span of 4 bases. The CDR3 DNA is TGCGCCAGCAGCTTGGCCGGGAACACTGAAGCTTTCTTT. This translates into CASSLAGNTEAFF. Full variable domain (rest looked up from reference TRBV5-1 and TRBJ1-1): KAGVTQTPRYLIKTRGQQVTLSCSPISGHRSVSWYQQTPGQGLQFLFEYFSETQRNKGNFPGRFSGRQFSNSRSEMNVSTLELGDSALYLCASSLAGNTEAFFGQGTRLTVV.

This sequence joins TRBV28 and TRBJ1-5, with D possibly matching TRBD1 (6 bases). V shed 4 bases and J shed 3 bases, with 13 bases lying between them. CDR1 is MDHEN, CDR2 SYDVKM, per germline. This CDR3 spans 15 amino acids. The CDR3 region has the DNA TGTGCCAGCAGTTATACAGGGTATGTCAATCAGCCCCAGCATTTT. This encodes CASSYTGYVNQPQHF.

This chain connects TRBV30 to TRBJ2-6; D is ambiguous. CDR1 is GTSNPN and CDR2 is SVGIG in the germline V gene (reference sequence). Deletions cut 3 bases from V and 1 base from J, with 7 bases between. The CDR3 totals 14 residues. CDR3 nucleotides: TGTGCCTGGAGGTTAACTTCTGGGGCCAACGTCCTGACTTTC. This sequence encodes CAWRLTSGANVLTF.

This clone has just a few counts. The chain employs TRBV29-1 and TRBJ1-1; the match to TRBD1 covers 8 bases. V was pared by 3 bases and J by 6 bases, with 6 bases of the junction left unmatched. The germline gives CDR1 SQVTM, CDR2 ANQGSEA. The CDR3 spans 13 residues. CDR3 in DNA: TGCAGCGTTGAGGCCGACAGGGGACCTGAAGCTTTCTTT. Encoded protein: CSVEADRGPEAFF.

In DNA form, the CDR3 reads TGTGCCAGCAGCCAAGAGTCTTCTGGGGCCAACGTCCTGACTTTC. Amino acid sequence: CASSQESSGANVLTF. The chain links TRBV4-2 to TRBJ2-6; unclear D gene. V gave up 0 bases and J gave up 1 base, with 4 bases separating them. Per the germline V gene, CDR1 is LGHNA and CDR2 is YNFKEQ. This CDR3 has 15 residues.

The chain uses TRBV5-6 and TRBJ2-7; no definite D call. The CDR3 runs to 11 residues. V was cut by 3 bases and J by 9 bases, with 10 bases left in between. Germline loops: CDR1 SGHDT, CDR2 YYEEEE. As DNA, the CDR3 is TGTGCCAGCAGCTCCTCAGGAACGCAGTACTTC. Its translation: CASSSSGTQYF.

This clone was seen a few times. The genes are TRBV7-8 and TRBJ2-7; D remains unclear. Trimming removed 5 bases at V and 7 bases at J, with 12 bases between. The CDR3 has 12 residues. From germline, CDR1 is SGHVS and CDR2 FQNEAQ. The CDR3 DNA reads as TGTGCCAGCAGCCCACCAGGCCCTGAGCAGTACTTC. Its protein is CASSPPGPEQYF.

This clone was recorded a few times. The V gene is TRBV27, the J gene TRBJ2-7, with D maybe TRBD1 (5 bases). Trimming removed 5 bases at V and 2 bases at J, with 10 bases between. The CDR3 length is 13 residues. Per the germline V gene, CDR1 is MNHEY and CDR2 is SMNVEV (reference sequence). The CDR3 region has the DNA TGTGCCAGCAGTAAGGACACCACCTACGAGCAGTACTTC. It translates to CASSKDTTYEQYF.

This rearrangement joins TRBV28 to TRBJ2-7, with D possibly matching TRBD1 (6 bases). The CDR3 length is 12 residues. Germline loops: CDR1 MDHEN, CDR2 SYDVKM. The V gene lost 6 bases and the J gene lost 1 base, with 7 bases spanning the gap. The CDR3 sequence is CASRQGSYEQYF. DNA of the CDR3: TGTGCCAGCAGACAGGGATCCTACGAGCAGTACTTC.

V usage is TRBV7-3 and J usage is TRBJ2-5; no clear D gene. The germline V gene encodes CDR1 SGHTA and CDR2 FQGTGA. Trimming removed 2 bases from V and 5 bases from J, with 9 bases in between. The CDR3 spans 13 residues. The CDR3 sequence: CASSLEPWETQYF. CDR3 coding DNA: TGTGCCAGCAGCTTAGAGCCCTGGGAGACCCAGTACTTC.

The gene calls are TRBV6-5 and TRBJ1-5, with 7 bases fitting TRBD1. There are 14 residues in the CDR3. Germline CDR1 MNHEY, CDR2 SVGAGI. V was clipped by 2 bases and J by 5 bases; unmatched bases: 3. The CDR3 loop is CASSYGGGDQPQHF. The CDR3, as DNA: TGTGCCAGCAGTTACGGAGGGGGCGATCAGCCCCAGCATTTT.

This clone was detected once. V gene TRBV28 combines with J gene TRBJ1-1; D gene ambiguous. This CDR3 contains 15 residues. V dropped 5 bases and J dropped 10 bases, with 23 bases sitting between them. In germline, CDR1 is MDHEN, CDR2 SYDVKM. CDR3 sequence: CASSPGGRNGLGAFF. The CDR3 nucleotides are TGTGCCAGCAGTCCCGGAGGTAGGAACGGGTTGGGAGCTTTCTTT. The entire variable domain, with the rest obtained from reference TRBV28 and TRBJ1-1, is as follows: DVKVTQSSRYLVKRTGEKVFLECVQDMDHENMFWYRQDPGLGLRLIYFSYDVKMKEKGDIPEGYSVSREKKERFSLILESASTNQTSMYLCASSPGGRNGLGAFFGQGTRLTVV.